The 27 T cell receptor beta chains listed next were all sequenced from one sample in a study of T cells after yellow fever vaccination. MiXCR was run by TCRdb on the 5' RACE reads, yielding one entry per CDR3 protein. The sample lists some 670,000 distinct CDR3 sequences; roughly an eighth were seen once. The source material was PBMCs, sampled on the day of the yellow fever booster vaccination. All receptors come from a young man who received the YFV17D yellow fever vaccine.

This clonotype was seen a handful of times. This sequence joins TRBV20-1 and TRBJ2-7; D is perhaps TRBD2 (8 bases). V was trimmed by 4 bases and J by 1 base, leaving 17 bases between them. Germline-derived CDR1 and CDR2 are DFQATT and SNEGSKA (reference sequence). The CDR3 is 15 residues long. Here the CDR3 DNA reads TGCAGTGCTACCCCAGGGGGACTAGGATCCTACGAGCAGTACTTC. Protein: CSATPGGLGSYEQYF.

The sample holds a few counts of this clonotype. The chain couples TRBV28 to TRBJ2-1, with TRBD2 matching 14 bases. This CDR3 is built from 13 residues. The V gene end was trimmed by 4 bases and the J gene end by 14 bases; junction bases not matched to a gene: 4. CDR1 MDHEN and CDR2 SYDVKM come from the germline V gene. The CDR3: CASSSGLAGVKFF. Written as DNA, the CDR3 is TGTGCCAGCAGTTCGGGACTAGCGGGAGTGAAGTTCTTC.

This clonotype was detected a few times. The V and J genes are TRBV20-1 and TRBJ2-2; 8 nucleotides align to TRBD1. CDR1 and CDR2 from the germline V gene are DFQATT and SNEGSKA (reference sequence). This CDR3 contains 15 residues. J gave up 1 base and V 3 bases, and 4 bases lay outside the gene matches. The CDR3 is CSASTGQGNTGELFF. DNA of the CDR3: TGCAGTGCTAGCACAGGACAGGGGAACACCGGGGAGCTGTTTTTT.

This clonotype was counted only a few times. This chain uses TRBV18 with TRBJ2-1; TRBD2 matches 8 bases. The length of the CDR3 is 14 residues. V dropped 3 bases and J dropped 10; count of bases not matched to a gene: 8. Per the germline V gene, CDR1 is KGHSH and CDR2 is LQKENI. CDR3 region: CASSPLTSDGEQFF. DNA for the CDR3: TGTGCCAGCTCACCGCTGACTAGCGACGGGGAGCAGTTCTTC.

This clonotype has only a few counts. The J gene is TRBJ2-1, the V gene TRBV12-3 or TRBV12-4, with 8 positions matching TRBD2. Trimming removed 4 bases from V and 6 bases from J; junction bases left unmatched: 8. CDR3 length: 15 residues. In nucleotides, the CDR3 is TGTGCCAGCAGTTCCCCGCGGCGGGAGGTCAATGAGCAGTTCTTC. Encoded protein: CASSSPRREVNEQFF.

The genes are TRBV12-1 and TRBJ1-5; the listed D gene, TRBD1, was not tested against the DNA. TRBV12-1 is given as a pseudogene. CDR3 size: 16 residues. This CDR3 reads CASSFEGRGSNQPQHF. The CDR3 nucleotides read TGTGCCAGCAGCTTTGAGGGGCGCGGGAGCAATCAGCCCCAGCATTTT.

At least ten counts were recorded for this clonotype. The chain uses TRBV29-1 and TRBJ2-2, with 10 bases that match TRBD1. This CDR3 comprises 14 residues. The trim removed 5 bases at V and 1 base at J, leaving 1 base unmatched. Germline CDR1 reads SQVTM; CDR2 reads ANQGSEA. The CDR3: CSVWTGGNTGELFF. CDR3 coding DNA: TGCAGCGTTTGGACAGGGGGGAACACCGGGGAGCTGTTTTTT.

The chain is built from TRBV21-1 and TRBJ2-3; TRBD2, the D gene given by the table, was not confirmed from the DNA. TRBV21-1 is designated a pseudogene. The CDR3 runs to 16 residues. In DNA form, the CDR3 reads TGTGCCAGCAGAACGCTAGCACTCGTACACCCAGATACGCAGTATTTT. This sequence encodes CASRTLALVHPDTQYF.

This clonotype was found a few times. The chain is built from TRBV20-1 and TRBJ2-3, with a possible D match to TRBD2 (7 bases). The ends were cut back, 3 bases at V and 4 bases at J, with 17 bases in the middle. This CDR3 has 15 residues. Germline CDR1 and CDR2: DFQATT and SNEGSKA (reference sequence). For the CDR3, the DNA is TGCAGTGCTAGTTTAGGGGGGGCGCGGGCAGATACGCAGTATTTT. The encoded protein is CSASLGGARADTQYF.

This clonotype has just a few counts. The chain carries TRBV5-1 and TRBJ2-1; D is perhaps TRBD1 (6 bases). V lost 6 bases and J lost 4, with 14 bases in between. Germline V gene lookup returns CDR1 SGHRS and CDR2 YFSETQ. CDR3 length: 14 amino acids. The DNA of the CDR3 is TGCGCCAGCACTGACCAGGGGCGATACAATGAGCAGTTCTTC. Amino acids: CASTDQGRYNEQFF.

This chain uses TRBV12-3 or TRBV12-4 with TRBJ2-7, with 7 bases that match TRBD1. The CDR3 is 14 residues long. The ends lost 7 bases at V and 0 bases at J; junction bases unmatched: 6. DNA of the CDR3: TGTGCCAGCAAAGGGGGCGCGGGCTCCTACGAGCAGTACTTC. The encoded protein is CASKGGAGSYEQYF.

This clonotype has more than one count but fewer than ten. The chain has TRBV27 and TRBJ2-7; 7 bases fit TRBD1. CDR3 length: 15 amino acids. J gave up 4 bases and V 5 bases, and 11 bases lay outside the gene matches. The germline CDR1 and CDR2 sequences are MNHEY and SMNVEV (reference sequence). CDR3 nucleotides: TGTGCCAGCAGTCCCGCCTCGACAGGGAATTACGAGCAGTACTTC. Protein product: CASSPASTGNYEQYF.

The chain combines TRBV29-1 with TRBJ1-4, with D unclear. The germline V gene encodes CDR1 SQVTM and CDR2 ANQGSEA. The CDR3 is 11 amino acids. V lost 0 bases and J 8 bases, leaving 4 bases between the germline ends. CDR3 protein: CSVEDQEKLFF. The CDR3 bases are TGCAGCGTTGAAGATCAGGAAAAACTGTTTTTT.

CDR3: CASHGLARETQYF. The CDR3 nucleotides are TGTGCCAGCCACGGGTTAGCCAGGGAGACCCAGTACTTC. The chain carries TRBV6-1 and TRBJ2-5; D remains ambiguous. There are 13 residues in the CDR3. Germline V gene sequence: CDR1 MNHNS, CDR2 SASEGT. The V and J ends lost 8 bases and 5 bases respectively, with 15 bases between them.

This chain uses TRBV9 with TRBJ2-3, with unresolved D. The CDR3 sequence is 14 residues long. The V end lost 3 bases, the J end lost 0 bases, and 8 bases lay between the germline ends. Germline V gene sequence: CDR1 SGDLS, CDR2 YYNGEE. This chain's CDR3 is CASSGGDSTDTQYF. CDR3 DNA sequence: TGTGCCAGCAGCGGAGGAGATAGCACAGATACGCAGTATTTT.

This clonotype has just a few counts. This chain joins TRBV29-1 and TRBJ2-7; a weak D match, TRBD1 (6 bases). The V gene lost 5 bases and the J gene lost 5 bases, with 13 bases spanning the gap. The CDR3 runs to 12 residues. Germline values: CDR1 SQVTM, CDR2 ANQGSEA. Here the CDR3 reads CSVTTGADEQYF. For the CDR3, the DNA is TGCAGCGTTACGACAGGAGCTGACGAGCAGTACTTC.

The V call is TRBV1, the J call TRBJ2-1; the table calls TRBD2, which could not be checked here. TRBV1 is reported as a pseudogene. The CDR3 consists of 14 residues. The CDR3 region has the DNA TGCACCAGCAGGCGGACTAGCGGGAGGAGTGAGCAGTTCTTC. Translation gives CTSRRTSGRSEQFF.

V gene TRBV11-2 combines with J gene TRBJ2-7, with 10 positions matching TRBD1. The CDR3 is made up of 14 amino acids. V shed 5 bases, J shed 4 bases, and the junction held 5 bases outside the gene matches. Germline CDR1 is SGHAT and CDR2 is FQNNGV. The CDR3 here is CASSTWGQGYEQYF. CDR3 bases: TGTGCCAGCAGCACTTGGGGACAGGGGTACGAGCAGTACTTC.

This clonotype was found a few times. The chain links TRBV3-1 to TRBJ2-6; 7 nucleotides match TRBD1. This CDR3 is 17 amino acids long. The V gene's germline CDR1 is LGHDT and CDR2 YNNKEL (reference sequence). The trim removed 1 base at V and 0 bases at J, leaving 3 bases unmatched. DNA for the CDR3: TGTGCCAGCAGCCAAGGGGGACAGTTCTCTGGGGCCAACGTCCTGACTTTC. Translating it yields CASSQGGQFSGANVLTF.

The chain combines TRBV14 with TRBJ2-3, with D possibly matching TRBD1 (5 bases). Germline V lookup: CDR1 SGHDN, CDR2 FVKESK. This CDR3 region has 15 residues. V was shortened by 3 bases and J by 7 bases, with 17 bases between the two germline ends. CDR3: CASSHGHGYTYTQYF. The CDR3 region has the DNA TGTGCCAGCAGCCACGGACACGGATATACATATACGCAGTATTTT. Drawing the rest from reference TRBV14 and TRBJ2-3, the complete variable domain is EAGVTQFPSHSVIEKGQTVTLRCDPISGHDNLYWYRRVMGKEIKFLLHFVKESKQDESGMPNNRFLAERTGGTYSTLKVQPAELEDSGVYFCASSHGHGYTYTQYFGPGTRLTVL.

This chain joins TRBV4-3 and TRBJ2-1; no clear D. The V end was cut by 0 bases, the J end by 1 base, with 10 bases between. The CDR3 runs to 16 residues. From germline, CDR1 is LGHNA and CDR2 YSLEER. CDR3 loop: CASSQDALGSYNEQFF. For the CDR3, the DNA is TGCGCCAGCAGCCAAGATGCCCTAGGATCCTACAATGAGCAGTTCTTC.

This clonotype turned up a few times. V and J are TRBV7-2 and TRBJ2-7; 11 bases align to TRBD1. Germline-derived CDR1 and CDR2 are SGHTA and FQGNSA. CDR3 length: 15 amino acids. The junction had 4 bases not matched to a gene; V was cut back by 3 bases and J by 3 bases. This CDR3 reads CASSFSGTGGYEQYF. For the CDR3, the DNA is TGTGCCAGCAGCTTCTCCGGGACAGGGGGCTACGAGCAGTACTTC.

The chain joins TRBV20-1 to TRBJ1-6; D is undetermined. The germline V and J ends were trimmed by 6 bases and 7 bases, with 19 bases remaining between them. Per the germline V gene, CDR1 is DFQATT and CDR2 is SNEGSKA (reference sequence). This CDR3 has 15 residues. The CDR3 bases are TGCAGTGCCCTGGACGGCGAGATACTCAATTCACCCCTCCACTTT. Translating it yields CSALDGEILNSPLHF.

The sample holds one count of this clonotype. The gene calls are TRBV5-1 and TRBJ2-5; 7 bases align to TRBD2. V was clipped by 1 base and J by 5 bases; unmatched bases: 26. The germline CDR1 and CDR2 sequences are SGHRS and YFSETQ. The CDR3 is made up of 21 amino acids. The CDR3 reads CASSLLVAGLEGSVDYETQYF. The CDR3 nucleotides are TGCGCCAGCAGCTTGTTGGTAGCGGGTCTAGAGGGGTCTGTCGATTATGAGACCCAGTACTTC.

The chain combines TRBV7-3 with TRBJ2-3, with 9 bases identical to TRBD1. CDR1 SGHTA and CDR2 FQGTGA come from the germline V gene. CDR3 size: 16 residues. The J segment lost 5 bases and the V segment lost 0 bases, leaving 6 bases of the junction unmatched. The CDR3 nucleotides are TGTGCCAGCAGCTTAACCCCGGGACAGGGTTTAGATACGCAGTATTTT. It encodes CASSLTPGQGLDTQYF.

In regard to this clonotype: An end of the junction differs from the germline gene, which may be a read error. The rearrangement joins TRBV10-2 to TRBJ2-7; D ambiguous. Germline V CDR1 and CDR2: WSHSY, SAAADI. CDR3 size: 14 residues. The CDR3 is CASSESSSYYEKYF. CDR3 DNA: TGCGCCAGCAGTGAGTCGAGTTCCTACTACGAGAAGTACTTC.

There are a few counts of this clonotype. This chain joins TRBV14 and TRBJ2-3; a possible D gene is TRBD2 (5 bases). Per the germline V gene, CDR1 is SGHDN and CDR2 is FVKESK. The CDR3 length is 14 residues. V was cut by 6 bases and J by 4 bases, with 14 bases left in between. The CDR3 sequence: CASSHTAGADTQYF. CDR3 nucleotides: TGTGCCAGCAGTCACACCGCGGGTGCAGATACGCAGTATTTT. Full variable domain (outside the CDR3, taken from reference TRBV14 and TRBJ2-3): EAGVTQFPSHSVIEKGQTVTLRCDPISGHDNLYWYRRVMGKEIKFLLHFVKESKQDESGMPNNRFLAERTGGTYSTLKVQPAELEDSGVYFCASSHTAGADTQYFGPGTRLTVL.